The 26 T cell receptor beta chains below all came from one sample that was sequenced in a study of identical twins. TCRdb processed the 5' RACE reads anew with MiXCR; each CDR3 protein has one entry. The sample carries roughly 750,000 distinct CDR3 sequences, 20% to 25% recorded once. A further study also used this sample, focusing on T cells expressing NK-cell markers.

Specimen: PBMCs. The receptors come from a woman in her late teens or twenties in good health.

This rearrangement joins TRBV10-3 to TRBJ2-7, with 9 bases lining up with TRBD2. Germline loops: CDR1 ENHRY, CDR2 SYGVKD. CDR3 length: 15 residues. V was pared by 2 bases and J by 2 bases, with 4 bases of the junction left unmatched. DNA of the CDR3: TGTGCCATCAGTGAGACCAGCGGGGGGACCTACGAGCAGTACTTC. Its protein product is CAISETSGGTYEQYF.

The chain has TRBV7-2 and TRBJ2-3, with 10 bases aligning to TRBD2. V was pared by 5 bases and J by 7 bases, with 6 bases of the junction left unmatched. Germline V gene lookup returns CDR1 SGHTA and CDR2 FQGNSA. The CDR3 runs to 14 residues. In DNA form, the CDR3 reads TGTGCCAGCAGCAGCTCTAGCGGGAGTTATACGCAGTATTTT. Protein product: CASSSSSGSYTQYF.

This clonotype was detected a few times. The chain joins TRBV20-1 to TRBJ2-1, with TRBD1 identical over 7 bases. J gave up 3 bases and V 6 bases, and 11 bases lay outside the gene matches. The CDR3 contains 15 residues. From germline, CDR1 is DFQATT and CDR2 SNEGSKA (reference sequence). This chain's CDR3 is CSAPQGTDYYNEQFF. The CDR3 nucleotides read TGCAGTGCCCCCCAGGGGACAGATTACTACAATGAGCAGTTCTTC.

This clonotype has more than one count but fewer than ten. The CDR3 bases are TGCAGTGCTAGACCCTTACGGGGGCTCTCCTACAATGAGCAGTTCTTC. It specifies CSARPLRGLSYNEQFF. The chain has TRBV20-1 and TRBJ2-1; D tentatively fits TRBD1 or TRBD2 (6 bases each). Trimming pared 2 bases from V and 0 bases from J, leaving 14 bases between. From germline, CDR1 is DFQATT and CDR2 SNEGSKA (reference sequence). This CDR3 is built from 16 residues.

This chain connects TRBV29-1 to TRBJ2-3; D might be TRBD1 (6 bases). Trimming pared 4 bases from V and 2 bases from J, leaving 10 bases between. Germline CDR1 reads SQVTM; CDR2 reads ANQGSEA. The CDR3 covers 13 residues. Here the CDR3 DNA reads TGCAGCGTTGGGACAGTGATCACAGATACGCAGTATTTT. This gives the protein CSVGTVITDTQYF.

This clonotype was recorded at least ten times. The chain combines TRBV20-1 with TRBJ1-1; TRBD1 is a possible D gene (6 bases). The CDR3 length is 15 residues. The ends were cut back, 3 bases at V and 0 bases at J, with 14 bases in the middle. The V gene's germline CDR1 is DFQATT and CDR2 SNEGSKA (reference sequence). CDR3 region: CSASRRGGLNTEAFF. For the CDR3, the DNA is TGCAGTGCTAGCCGTCGAGGGGGGCTGAACACTGAAGCTTTCTTT.

The V gene is TRBV7-2, the J gene TRBJ1-1; unclear D gene. CDR3 length: 15 residues. Germline lookup yields CDR1 SGHTA and CDR2 FQGNSA. V was shortened by 2 bases and J by 0 bases, with 10 bases between the two germline ends. The CDR3 nucleotides read TGTGCCAGCAGCTTATTCTACGGAGTGAACACTGAAGCTTTCTTT. Translated, it gives CASSLFYGVNTEAFF.

V usage is TRBV6-1 and J usage is TRBJ2-2, with 11 bases that match TRBD1. The germline V gene has CDR1 MNHNS and CDR2 SASEGT. The CDR3 sequence is 16 residues long. The J segment lost 5 bases and the V segment lost 5 bases, leaving 7 bases of the junction unmatched. The CDR3 DNA reads TGTGCCAGCAGTCGTCCAGGGACAGGGGGAACCGGGGAGCTGTTTTTT. Translation gives CASSRPGTGGTGELFF.

This clonotype turned up a few times. The gene calls are TRBV5-5 and TRBJ1-1; perhaps TRBD1 as D (6 bases). The ends were cut back, 5 bases at V and 2 bases at J, with 13 bases in the middle. Germline V gives CDR1 SGHKS, CDR2 YYEKEE (reference sequence). The length of the CDR3 is 14 residues. CDR3 sequence (DNA): TGTGCCAGCAGGGTCCAGACAGGAAACACTGAAGCTTTCTTT. It is translated as CASRVQTGNTEAFF.

This clonotype was seen more than once but under ten times. The rearrangement joins TRBV25-1 to TRBJ1-2; a weak D match, TRBD1 (6 bases). CDR1 is MGHDK and CDR2 is SYGVNS in the germline V gene. V was cut by 7 bases and J by 5 bases, with 14 bases left in between. The CDR3 is 13 residues long. The CDR3 region has the DNA TGTGCCAGCACTAGTTCGACAGGTTATGGCTACACCTTC. Residues: CASTSSTGYGYTF.

This clonotype occurred a few times. The gene calls are TRBV7-2 and TRBJ2-1; 8 bases fit TRBD2. Unmatched junction bases numbered 10, after V lost 8 bases and J lost 4 bases. The CDR3 has 15 residues. The germline gives CDR1 SGHTA, CDR2 FQGNSA. This CDR3 reads CASRMEPGGYNEQFF. The CDR3 DNA is TGTGCCAGCCGCATGGAGCCGGGAGGGTACAATGAGCAGTTCTTC.

The gene calls are TRBV7-2 and TRBJ2-5; 8 nucleotides align to TRBD1. CDR1 and CDR2 (germline): SGHTA, FQGNSA. The length of the CDR3 is 14 residues. V shed 5 bases, J shed 5 bases, and the junction held 7 bases outside the gene matches. For the CDR3, the DNA is TGTGCCAGCAGCCTCAACAGGGGGAGGGAGACCCAGTACTTC. It translates to CASSLNRGRETQYF.

This chain connects TRBV12-3 or TRBV12-4 to TRBJ2-7, with 9 bases lining up with TRBD1. With V trimmed by 5 bases and J by 2 bases, 10 bases remained unmatched. The CDR3 has 16 residues. CDR3 nucleotide sequence: TGTGCCAGCAGTCCCCGAACGAGACAGGGGGCCTACGAGCAGTACTTC. Residues: CASSPRTRQGAYEQYF.

The chain recombines TRBV20-1 with TRBJ2-3; D might be TRBD1 (6 bases). Looked up from germline, CDR1 is DFQATT and CDR2 is SNEGSKA (reference sequence). V was pared by 6 bases and J by 2 bases, with 15 bases between. The CDR3 spans 14 residues. CDR3 loop: CSATRQAFTDTQYF. CDR3 in DNA: TGCAGTGCCACCCGACAGGCTTTCACAGATACGCAGTATTTT.

This clonotype showed up just a few times. The V and J genes are TRBV20-1 and TRBJ2-3; D remains unclear. CDR3 length: 13 amino acids. With 1 base removed from V and 5 bases from J, the gap between germline ends came to 10 bases. Germline CDR1 reads DFQATT; CDR2 reads SNEGSKA (reference sequence). CDR3 residues: CSARARSLDTQYF. As DNA, the CDR3 is TGCAGTGCTAGAGCCCGCTCACTAGATACGCAGTATTTT.

This clonotype was seen just once. The CDR3 DNA is TGTGCCAGCGGCCCCGGGCAGGCCTGCTCCAACGTCCTGACTTTC. Protein product: CASGPGQACSNVLTF. The rearrangement links TRBV5-6 to TRBJ2-6; D gene uncertain. Trimming cost V 7 bases and J 8 bases, with 19 bases left between them. CDR1 is SGHDT and CDR2 is YYEEEE in the germline V gene. The CDR3 contains 15 residues.

This clonotype was counted ten times or more. V is TRBV12-3 or TRBV12-4 and J is TRBJ2-1, with D possibly matching TRBD1 (6 bases). V lost 7 bases and J lost 8, with 21 bases in between. CDR3 length: 15 residues. CDR3 sequence: CASTLLTGVLDEQFF. CDR3 in DNA: TGTGCCAGCACCCTTTTGACAGGAGTTCTCGATGAGCAGTTCTTC.

This clonotype was detected a few times. The chain joins TRBV5-1 to TRBJ2-4; either TRBD1 or TRBD2 may fit D (5 bases each). Germline V gives CDR1 SGHRS, CDR2 YFSETQ. V dropped 0 bases and J dropped 11 bases, with 9 bases sitting between them. This CDR3 comprises 12 residues. CDR3: CASSLEGRLQYF. The CDR3 bases are TGCGCCAGCAGCTTGGAGGGACGGCTTCAGTACTTC.

This clonotype was observed many times. This chain uses TRBV29-1 with TRBJ1-1, with D uncertain. Trimming shortened V by 7 bases and J by 3 bases, and 9 bases separated the two germline ends. Germline V CDR1 and CDR2: SQVTM, ANQGSEA. The CDR3 runs 11 residues. The CDR3 sequence is CSGGIDTEAFF. DNA for the CDR3: TGCAGCGGTGGTATAGACACTGAAGCTTTCTTT. Looking up the rest from reference TRBV29-1 and TRBJ1-1 gives the full variable domain: SAVISQKPSRDICQRGTSLTIQCQVDSQVTMMFWYRQQPGQSLTLIATANQGSEATYESGFVIDKFPISRPNLTFSTLTVSNMSPEDSSIYLCSGGIDTEAFFGQGTRLTVV.

The CDR3 DNA is TGCGCCAGCAGCTTGGGGGTAGTCACCCCTGAAAAACTGTTTTTT. This translates into CASSLGVVTPEKLFF. The V call is TRBV5-1, the J call TRBJ1-4; D gene ambiguous. Germline V gene lookup returns CDR1 SGHRS and CDR2 YFSETQ. V shed 0 bases and J shed 7 bases, with 13 bases lying between them. This CDR3 has 15 amino acids.

V and J are TRBV20-1 and TRBJ2-7; D is undetermined. The CDR3 covers 17 residues. V lost 3 bases and J 3 bases, leaving 24 bases between the germline ends. CDR1 and CDR2 (germline): DFQATT, SNEGSKA (reference sequence). DNA for the CDR3: TGCAGTGCTAGTAATTTTGGAAGGAGTGGCCTTCTCTACGAGCAGTACTTC. Its protein product is CSASNFGRSGLLYEQYF.

The gene calls are TRBV3-1 and TRBJ2-5; 8 nucleotides align to TRBD2. V was clipped by 1 base and J by 4 bases; unmatched bases: 5. Per germline, CDR1 LGHDT and CDR2 YNNKEL (reference sequence). The CDR3 consists of 15 residues. The CDR3 loop reads CASSQAAGGGETQYF. In DNA form, the CDR3 reads TGTGCCAGCAGCCAAGCTGCGGGAGGAGGAGAGACCCAGTACTTC.

This clonotype was observed a handful of times. The chain combines TRBV20-1 with TRBJ2-1; TRBD1 matches at 7 bases. The CDR3 has 13 residues. Per the germline V gene, CDR1 is DFQATT and CDR2 is SNEGSKA (reference sequence). The CDR3 sequence: CRASKGADNEQFF. The CDR3 DNA reads as TGCAGGGCCTCGAAGGGGGCAGACAATGAGCAGTTCTTC.

This clonotype was counted between two and nine times. This chain joins TRBV7-6 and TRBJ2-7, with a tentative D call TRBD2 (6 bases). The V gene's germline CDR1 is SGHVS and CDR2 FNYEAQ. The V end was cut by 5 bases, the J end by 0 bases, with 14 bases between. The CDR3 has 15 residues. This CDR3 reads CASSNPRDGSYEQYF. DNA of the CDR3: TGTGCCAGCAGCAACCCGCGGGACGGCTCCTACGAGCAGTACTTC.

There are a few counts of this clonotype. The V and J genes are TRBV7-3 and TRBJ1-1; D ambiguous. Trimming cost V 3 bases and J 5 bases, with 10 bases left between them. Looked up from germline, CDR1 is SGHTA and CDR2 is FQGTGA. CDR3 length equals 13 residues. The CDR3 here is CASSFAEGTEAFF. The CDR3 nucleotides are TGTGCCAGCAGCTTTGCCGAAGGGACTGAAGCTTTCTTT.

This clonotype has ten or more counts. The V call is TRBV20-1, the J call TRBJ2-1, with TRBD2 matching 10 bases. This CDR3 contains 14 residues. Germline V lookup: CDR1 DFQATT, CDR2 SNEGSKA (reference sequence). V shed 0 bases, J shed 13 bases, and the junction held 9 bases outside the gene matches. CDR3 nucleotide sequence: TGCAGTGCTAGAGATAGAGGAGCGGGAGGGGTCCAGTTCTTC. This translates into CSARDRGAGGVQFF.